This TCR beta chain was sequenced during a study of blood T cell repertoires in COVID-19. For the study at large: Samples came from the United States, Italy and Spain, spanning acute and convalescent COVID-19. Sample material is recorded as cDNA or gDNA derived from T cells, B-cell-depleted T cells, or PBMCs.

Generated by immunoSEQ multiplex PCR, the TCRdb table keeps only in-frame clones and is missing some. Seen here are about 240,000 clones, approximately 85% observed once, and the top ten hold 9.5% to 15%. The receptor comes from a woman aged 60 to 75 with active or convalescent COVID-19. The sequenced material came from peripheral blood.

CDR3 region: CASSYLTADTDTQYF. In nucleotides, the CDR3 is TGTGCCAGCAGTTACTTAACAGCGGACACAGATACGCAGTATTTT. This chain links TRBV6-5 with TRBJ2-3; D is possibly TRBD2 (5 bases). The CDR3 length is 15 residues. V dropped 1 base and J dropped 2 bases, with 10 bases sitting between them. The germline CDR1 and CDR2 sequences are MNHEY and SVGAGI.